This entry features one T cell receptor beta chain sequence. Its specificity is not known. The CDR3 is made up of 15 amino acids. V trimming: 2 bases; J trimming: 0 bases; junction bases outside the gene matches: 5. The germline CDR1 and CDR2 sequences are GTSNPN and SVGIG (reference sequence). Primers for the PCR totalled 60 Vbeta and 13 Jbeta. The protocol was immunoSEQ multiplex PCR, while the TCRdb copy is restricted to in-frame clones and leaves out a portion. The table lists about 140,000 clones, 77% of them singletons. These data belong to a study of cytomegalovirus exposure and HLA in healthy donors. Whole-study findings and limits: The presence/absence work took it that sequencing depth was about the same across donors. Some V segments could not be told apart, so they were left out, TRBV6-2 and TRBV6-3 among them.

The sequencing input was PBMCs. The gene calls are TRBV30 and TRBJ2-3, with 7 nucleotides matching TRBD1. The TCR sequence derives from a female donor in good health and CMV-seronegative. The CDR3 loop is CAWSTRGSSTDTQYF. In DNA form, the CDR3 reads TGTGCCTGGAGTACCAGGGGGTCTAGCACAGATACGCAGTATTTT.